Sequencing of this T cell receptor beta chain was carried out in a study of memory B cells and T cells in multiple sclerosis. The J segment lost 5 bases and the V segment lost 3 bases, leaving 5 bases of the junction unmatched. Germline CDR1 SNHLY, CDR2 FYNNEI. This CDR3 is 15 amino acids long. The study, taken as a whole, reports: Normalization was needed because clone-set size differences affected shared clonotype counts.

TCRdb keeps only in-frame clones here, not all; method: immunoSEQ multiplex PCR. In the table there are some 14,000 clones, roughly three quarters of which are singletons. Of note for this clone: Its antigen is not known.

The clonotype comes from a human donor with multiple sclerosis. The chain recombines TRBV2 with TRBJ1-5, with 9 bases that match TRBD1. The sample taken for sequencing was memory (CD45RO+) CD4+ T cells from blood. Written as DNA, the CDR3 is TGTGCCAGCAGTGATATAGGGGACAGGGATCAGCCCCAGCATTTT. Translating gives CASSDIGDRDQPQHF.